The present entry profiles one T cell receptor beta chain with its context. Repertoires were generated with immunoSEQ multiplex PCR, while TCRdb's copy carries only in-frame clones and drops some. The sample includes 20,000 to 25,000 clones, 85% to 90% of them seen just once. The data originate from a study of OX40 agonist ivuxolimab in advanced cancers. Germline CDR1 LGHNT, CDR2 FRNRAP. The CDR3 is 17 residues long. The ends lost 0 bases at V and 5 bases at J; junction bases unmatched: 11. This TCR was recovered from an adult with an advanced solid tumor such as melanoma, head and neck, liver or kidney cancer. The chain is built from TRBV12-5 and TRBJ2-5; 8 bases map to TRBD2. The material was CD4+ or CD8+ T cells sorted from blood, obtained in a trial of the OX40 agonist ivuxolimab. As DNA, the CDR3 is TGTGCTAGTGGTTTGGTACGGTACGGGGGGGCCCTTGAGACCCAGTACTTC. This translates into CASGLVRYGGALETQYF.